Sequencing of this TCR beta chain was carried out in a study of OX40 agonist ivuxolimab in advanced cancers. Germline CDR1 reads SEHNR; CDR2 reads FQNEAQ (reference sequence). This CDR3 is 14 amino acids long. Trimming stripped 0 bases from V and 4 bases from J, with 6 bases between. Enrollment shut out patients with autoimmune disease history or systemic immunosuppression. This table comes from immunoSEQ multiplex PCR, and its TCRdb copy is limited to in-frame clones, with some not included. The profile shows tens of thousands of clones, 80% to 95% of them singletons. This sequence joins TRBV7-9 and TRBJ2-2, with a weak D call TRBD1 (6 bases). The sequencing here drew on CD4+ or CD8+ T cells sorted from blood, taken in a trial of the OX40 agonist ivuxolimab. The clonotype originates from an adult with an advanced solid tumor such as melanoma, head and neck, liver or kidney cancer. CDR3 sequence reads: CASSLAGGTGELFF. The DNA for the CDR3 is TGTGCCAGCAGCTTAGCAGGGGGCACCGGGGAGCTGTTTTTT.